These T cell receptor beta chains were read from a single sample in a study of OX40 agonist ivuxolimab in advanced cancers. Method: immunoSEQ multiplex PCR; TCRdb's copy keeps in-frame clones and lacks some. The table lists under 95,000 clones, around 90% of them singletons. The starting material was CD4+ or CD8+ T cells sorted from blood, obtained in a trial of the OX40 agonist ivuxolimab. Receptors originate from an adult with an advanced solid tumor such as melanoma, head and neck, liver or kidney cancer. Each CDR3 is given with its conserved first and last residue. D genes are given only for firm matches.

TRBV11-2	TRBJ2-5	TRBD2	CASSLGTSGNQETQYF
TRBV29-1	TRBJ2-1	TRBD2	CSVEGGSVSYNEQFF
TRBV7-8	TRBJ1-4	.	CASSPSRWNNEKLFF
TRBV19	TRBJ1-2	.	CASSNSGLYGYTF
TRBV6-5	TRBJ2-7	.	CASSYLHGYEQYF
TRBV7-9	TRBJ2-7	TRBD1	CASSSSGQGLDEQYF
TRBV2	TRBJ1-2	.	CASRGGRNYGYTF
TRBV5-1	TRBJ2-2	.	CASSLEPASDIPTGELFF
TRBV21-1	TRBJ1-5	.	CASSPRYRGRGNQPQHF
TRBV5-1	TRBJ2-3	.	CASSFLGTDTQYF
TRBV19	TRBJ2-1	TRBD2	CASSIASGRAIYNEQFF
TRBV6-5	TRBJ2-7	TRBD1	CASREGQGASYEQYF
TRBV10-3	TRBJ1-1	.	CAISESISGAANTEAFF
TRBV4-1	TRBJ1-5	.	CASSQTTLGSQHF
TRBV28	TRBJ2-7	.	CASSSSVRAYEQYF
TRBV15	TRBJ2-5	TRBD1	CATSRRTKGQGIETQYF
TRBV10-3	TRBJ1-1	.	CAISDGQGYTEAFF
TRBV29-1	TRBJ2-1	.	CSVDERPGNNEQFF
TRBV5-1	TRBJ2-7	TRBD1	CASSPGGQGYYEQYF
TRBV7-8	TRBJ2-4	TRBD2	CASSLDGGFLNIQYF
TRBV6-1	TRBJ2-3	.	CATHRVSTDTQYF
TRBV6-1	TRBJ1-1	.	CASSEIWNTEAFF
TRBV4-2	TRBJ2-3	TRBD1	CASSHVPGGTSDTQYF
TRBV7-2	TRBJ2-1	.	CASSLGGYEQFF